This T cell receptor beta chain was recovered during a study of T cell clonality in common variable immunodeficiency. The study's findings and limits: The cause of increased CVID clonality remains unclear without subpopulation sequencing. Fewer TCRbeta clones were shared among CVID subjects than controls. TCRbeta clonality was increased in CVID versus healthy controls.

Sequencing input was equivalent genomic DNA from CVID and controls. Only in-frame clones appear in the TCRdb table, and some are missing; sequencing was by immunoSEQ multiplex PCR. The sample has around 34,000 clones, none seen only once. V lost 0 bases and J lost 3; bases outside the gene matches: 3. CDR1 DFQATT and CDR2 SNEGSKA come from the germline V gene (reference sequence). The CDR3 sequence is 16 residues long. In its sample, this clone was seen many times. Its specificity is unknown. The read halts 3 residues ahead of the CDR3 end, with the missing end drawn from the germline J gene. This chain joins TRBV20-1 and TRBJ2-2; the match to TRBD1 covers 11 bases. The sample comprised peripheral blood mononuclear cells. The sequence came from a person between 18 and 75 years old in good health. The CDR3 loop reads CSARDRGQGDTGELFF. The sequenced CDR3 bases are TGCAGTGCTAGAGATAGGGGACAGGGGGACACCGGGGAG.